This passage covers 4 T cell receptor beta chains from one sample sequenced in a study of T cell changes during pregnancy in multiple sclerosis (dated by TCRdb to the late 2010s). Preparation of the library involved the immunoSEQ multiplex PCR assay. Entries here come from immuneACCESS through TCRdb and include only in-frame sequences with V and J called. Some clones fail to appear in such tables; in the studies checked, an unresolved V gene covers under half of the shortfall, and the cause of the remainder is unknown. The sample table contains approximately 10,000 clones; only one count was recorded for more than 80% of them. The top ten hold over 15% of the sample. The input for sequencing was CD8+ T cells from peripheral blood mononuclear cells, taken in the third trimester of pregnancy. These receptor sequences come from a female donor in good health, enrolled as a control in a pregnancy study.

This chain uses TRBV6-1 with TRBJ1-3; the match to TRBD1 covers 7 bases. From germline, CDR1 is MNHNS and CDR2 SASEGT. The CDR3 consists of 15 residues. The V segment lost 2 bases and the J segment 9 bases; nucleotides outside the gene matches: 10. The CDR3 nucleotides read TGTGCCAGCAGTGAAAGAACAGGGGAGTGGGGCACCATATATTTT. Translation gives CASSERTGEWGTIYF.

The CDR3 region has the DNA TGTGCCAGCAGCTTGGAGGGGTTTACTAGCGGGAGCCAGGATGAGCAGTTCTTC. It encodes CASSLEGFTSGSQDEQFF. The rearrangement joins TRBV5-6 to TRBJ2-1, with TRBD2 matching 11 bases. The CDR3 spans 18 residues. Trimming cost V 0 bases and J 8 bases; bases outside gene matches: 13. Germline V gene data show CDR1 as SGHDT and CDR2 as YYEEEE.

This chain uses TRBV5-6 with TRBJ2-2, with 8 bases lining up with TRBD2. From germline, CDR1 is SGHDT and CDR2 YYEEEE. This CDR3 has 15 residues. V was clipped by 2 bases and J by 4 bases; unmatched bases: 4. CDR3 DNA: TGTGCCAGCAGCTTCGGGACTAGTGGCACCGGGGAGCTGTTTTTT. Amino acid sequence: CASSFGTSGTGELFF.

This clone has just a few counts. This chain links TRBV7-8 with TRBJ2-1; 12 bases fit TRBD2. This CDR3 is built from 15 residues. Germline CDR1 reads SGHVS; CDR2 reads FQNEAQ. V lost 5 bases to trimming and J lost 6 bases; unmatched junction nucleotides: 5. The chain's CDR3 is CASSLTSGGVNEQFF. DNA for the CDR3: TGTGCCAGCAGCCTGACTAGCGGGGGTGTCAATGAGCAGTTCTTC.